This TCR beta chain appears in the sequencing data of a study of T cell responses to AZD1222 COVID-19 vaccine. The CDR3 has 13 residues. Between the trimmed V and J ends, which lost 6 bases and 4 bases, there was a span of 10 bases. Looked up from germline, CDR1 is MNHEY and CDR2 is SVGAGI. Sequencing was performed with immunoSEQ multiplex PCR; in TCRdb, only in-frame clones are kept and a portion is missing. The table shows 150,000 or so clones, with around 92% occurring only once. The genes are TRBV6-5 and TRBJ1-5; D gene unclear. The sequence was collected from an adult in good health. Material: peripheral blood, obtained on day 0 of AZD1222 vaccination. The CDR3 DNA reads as TGTGCCAGCAGCTCAAGGCCAAATCAGCCCCAGCATTTT. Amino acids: CASSSRPNQPQHF.